The next 16 T cell receptor beta chains were all read from a single sample in a study of blood T cell repertoires in COVID-19. Produced via immunoSEQ multiplex PCR; TCRdb's table is partial and in-frame only. Here the sample spans about 300,000 clones, over 70% being singletons. The sample taken for sequencing was peripheral blood. The source of these receptors is a middle-aged woman who had recovered from COVID-19.

V gene TRBV13 combines with J gene TRBJ2-1; D perhaps matches TRBD2 (6 bases). The V gene's germline CDR1 is PRHDT and CDR2 FYEKMQ (reference sequence). V was clipped by 5 bases and J by 5 bases, with 13 bases between them. The CDR3 is 14 amino acids. CDR3 coding DNA: TGTGCCAGCAGCCCCGGGACTCTCAACAATGAGCAGTTCTTC. Residues: CASSPGTLNNEQFF. Filled out from reference TRBV13 and TRBJ2-1, the complete variable domain reads AAGVIQSPRHLIKEKRETATLKCYPIPRHDTVYWYQQGPGQDPQFLISFYEKMQSDKGSIPDRFSAQQFSDYHSELNMSSLELGDSALYFCASSPGTLNNEQFFGPGTRLTVL.

V is TRBV7-8 and J is TRBJ2-7, with D maybe TRBD1 (6 bases). The length of the CDR3 is 11 residues. Germline V gene lookup returns CDR1 SGHVS and CDR2 FQNEAQ. V lost 5 bases and J 6 bases, leaving 8 bases between the germline ends. CDR3: CASSPRGEQYF. The CDR3 DNA reads as TGTGCCAGCAGCCCCAGGGGCGAGCAGTACTTC.

This sequence joins TRBV11-3 and TRBJ2-2; perhaps TRBD2 as D (6 bases). V lost 1 base and J 2 bases, leaving 8 bases between the germline ends. From germline, CDR1 is SGHNT and CDR2 YENEEA. CDR3 length: 15 amino acids. The CDR3 protein is CASSLGEANTGELFF. The CDR3 nucleotides read TGTGCCAGCAGCTTAGGGGAGGCCAACACCGGGGAGCTGTTTTTT.

V usage is TRBV6-6 and J usage is TRBJ1-1, with D hard to call. V gave up 7 bases and J gave up 1 base, with 10 bases separating them. Looked up from germline, CDR1 is MNHNY and CDR2 is SVGAGI (reference sequence). CDR3 size: 13 residues. The CDR3 nucleotides read TGTGCCAGCATCCGAAGAGAGAACACTGAAGCTTTCTTT. This gives the protein CASIRRENTEAFF.

This clone was seen more than once but under ten times. The chain is built from TRBV5-4 and TRBJ2-5, with 8 nucleotides matching TRBD2. V shed 0 bases and J 1 base; nucleotides not matched to a gene: 2. The CDR3 runs 15 residues. The germline CDR1 and CDR2 sequences are SGHNT and YYREEE (reference sequence). CDR3 sequence reads: CASSLELAVQETQYF. CDR3 DNA sequence: TGTGCCAGCAGCTTGGAACTAGCGGTCCAAGAGACCCAGTACTTC.

V and J are TRBV10-2 and TRBJ2-7; D unresolved. Between the trimmed V and J ends, which lost 6 bases and 3 bases, there was a span of 3 bases. The germline gives CDR1 WSHSY, CDR2 SAAADI. This CDR3 is built from 10 residues. CDR3 DNA: TGCGCCAGCAGCCTCTACGAGCAGTACTTC. Its protein is CASSLYEQYF.

This chain links TRBV6-6 with TRBJ1-6, with TRBD1 as a possible D gene (6 bases). V was trimmed by 6 bases and J by 10 bases, leaving 16 bases between them. This CDR3 has 14 residues. Germline V gene lookup returns CDR1 MNHNY and CDR2 SVGAGI (reference sequence). The CDR3 region is CASSHRGAPSPLHF. The DNA for the CDR3 is TGTGCCAGCAGCCACCGGGGGGCCCCGTCACCCCTCCACTTT.

This clone came up once. This rearrangement joins TRBV9 to TRBJ2-3; 10 bases are a match to TRBD2. The CDR3 covers 17 residues. CDR1 and CDR2 (germline): SGDLS, YYNGEE. J was trimmed by 3 bases and V by 4 bases; bases with no gene match: 11. The CDR3 DNA sequence: TGTGCCAGCAGCTCCTTATTCATAGCGGGGGGAACAGATACGCAGTATTTT. This sequence encodes CASSSLFIAGGTDTQYF.

V gene TRBV9 combines with J gene TRBJ1-1, with D perhaps TRBD1 (5 bases). The ends were cut back, 4 bases at V and 4 bases at J, with 14 bases in the middle. In germline, CDR1 is SGDLS, CDR2 YYNGEE. CDR3 length: 14 amino acids. The CDR3 nucleotides are TGTGCCAGCAGCCTCCGCTCGGGGGGCACTGAAGCTTTCTTT. Its protein is CASSLRSGGTEAFF.

The chain is built from TRBV30 and TRBJ1-5; 12 bases match TRBD1. The V and J ends lost 5 bases and 6 bases, in that order; junction bases with no gene match: 8. The CDR3 has 15 residues. Germline V gene sequence: CDR1 GTSNPN, CDR2 SVGIG (reference sequence). The chain's CDR3 is CAWGSGTGGSQPQHF. CDR3 DNA sequence: TGTGCCTGGGGCTCCGGGACAGGGGGCTCTCAGCCCCAGCATTTT.

The chain recombines TRBV9 with TRBJ2-1; 8 bases align to TRBD2. Losses at the gene ends were 1 base for V and 1 base for J; bases not matched to a gene: 1. This CDR3 has 15 amino acids. CDR1 and CDR2 from the germline V gene are SGDLS and YYNGEE. The DNA for the CDR3 is TGTGCCAGCAGCGTAACTAGCGGTTCCTACAATGAGCAGTTCTTC. Encoded protein: CASSVTSGSYNEQFF.

Regarding this clone: The same CDR3 can be traced to other DNA sequences in this sample. The V gene is TRBV7-2, the J gene TRBJ1-1; D may be TRBD1 (6 bases). The CDR3 consists of 14 residues. Per the germline V gene, CDR1 is SGHTA and CDR2 is FQGNSA. Trimming took off 0 bases at V and 1 base at J, with 6 bases between the two ends. The CDR3 nucleotides read TGTGCCAGCAGCTTAGCCAGGGGGAACACTGAAGCTTTCTTT. This gives the protein CASSLARGNTEAFF.

The chain links TRBV5-6 to TRBJ1-4; TRBD1 is a possible D gene (5 bases). The germline V and J ends were trimmed by 4 bases and 14 bases, with 18 bases remaining between them. The CDR3 sequence is 13 residues long. Germline CDR1 SGHDT, CDR2 YYEEEE. DNA for the CDR3: TGTGCCAGCAGCGGGGCCGGCCCCTCCGTTCTGTTTTTT. This encodes CASSGAGPSVLFF.

V usage is TRBV6-5 and J usage is TRBJ2-5, with D possibly being TRBD1 (6 bases). V was trimmed by 7 bases and J by 5 bases, leaving 8 bases between them. Germline CDR1 MNHEY, CDR2 SVGAGI. The CDR3 spans 11 residues. CDR3 loop: CASTDRETQYF. The CDR3 DNA is TGTGCCAGCACCGACAGGGAGACCCAGTACTTC.

This clone was recorded only once. The chain combines TRBV10-3 with TRBJ2-1; a possible D gene is TRBD2 (5 bases). The CDR3 has 15 residues. The germline gives CDR1 ENHRY, CDR2 SYGVKD. The V end lost 6 bases, the J end lost 7 bases, and 19 bases lay between the germline ends. As DNA, the CDR3 is TGTGCCATCAGGGTCGGGTTCTCCCCGGGGAATGAGCAGTTCTTC. Protein sequence: CAIRVGFSPGNEQFF.

The J gene is TRBJ1-1, the V gene TRBV20-1; D call uncertain. The V end lost 3 bases, the J end lost 10 bases, and 18 bases lay between the germline ends. The CDR3 is made up of 13 amino acids. Germline V CDR1 and CDR2: DFQATT, SNEGSKA (reference sequence). CDR3 in amino acids: CSASRTGWEGAFF. The CDR3 DNA follows: TGCAGTGCTAGTCGTACGGGGTGGGAAGGAGCTTTCTTT.